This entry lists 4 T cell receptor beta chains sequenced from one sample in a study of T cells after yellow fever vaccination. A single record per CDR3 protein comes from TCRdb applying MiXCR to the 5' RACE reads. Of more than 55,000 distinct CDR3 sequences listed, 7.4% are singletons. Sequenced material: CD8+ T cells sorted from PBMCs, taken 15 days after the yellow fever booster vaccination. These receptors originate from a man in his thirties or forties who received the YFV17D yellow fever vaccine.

The CDR3 DNA sequence: TGTGCCAGCAGTTACTCGGGTAGCGGGAGGGCCGAGTTCTTC. As protein: CASSYSGSGRAEFF. The chain combines TRBV6-5 with TRBJ2-1, with 11 bases lining up with TRBD2. In germline, CDR1 is MNHEY, CDR2 SVGAGI. V gave up 0 bases and J gave up 14 bases; unmatched junction bases: 6. The CDR3 totals 14 residues.

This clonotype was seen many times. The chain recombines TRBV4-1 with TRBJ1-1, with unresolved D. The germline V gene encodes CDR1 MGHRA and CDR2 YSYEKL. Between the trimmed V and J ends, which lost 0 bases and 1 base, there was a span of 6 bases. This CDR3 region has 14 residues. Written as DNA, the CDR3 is TGCGCCAGCAGCCAAGAGCCGGGGAACACTGAAGCTTTCTTT. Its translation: CASSQEPGNTEAFF.

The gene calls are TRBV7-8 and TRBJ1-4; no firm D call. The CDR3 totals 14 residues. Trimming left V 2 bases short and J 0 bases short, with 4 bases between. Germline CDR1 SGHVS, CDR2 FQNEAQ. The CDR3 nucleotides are TGTGCCAGCAGCTTATTTGCAACTAATGAAAAACTGTTTTTT. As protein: CASSLFATNEKLFF.

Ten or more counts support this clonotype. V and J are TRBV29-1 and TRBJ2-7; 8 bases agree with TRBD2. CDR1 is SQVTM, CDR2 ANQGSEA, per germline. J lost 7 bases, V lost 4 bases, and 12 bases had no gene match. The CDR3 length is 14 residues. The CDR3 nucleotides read TGCAGCGTTGCGGAGCGGGGGACACTTGAAGAGCAGTACTTC. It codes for CSVAERGTLEEQYF.